This TCR beta chain was sequenced during a study of post-analysis software for immune sequencing data (dated by TCRdb to between 2014 and 2017). In the study overall: Recorded disease courses included relapsing-remitting, secondary progressive and progressive-relapsing multiple sclerosis, with some patients lacking subtype annotation. The multiple sclerosis patient repertoires were compared with some twelve previously published healthy control repertoires from donors aged about 6 to 26 years. A subset of samples was prepared in parallel using single-end sample barcoding, then pooled and co-amplified after Illumina adapter ligation. The paper's findings and limits, for the study overall: Direct clustering with F measure revealed strong co-clustering of samples prepared in the same batch, which led to a batch-effect correction. Normalized Chao1 diversity was significantly lower in multiple sclerosis patients than controls, suggesting substantial peripheral T-cell clonal expansion. The multiple sclerosis patient group was slightly younger than the control group. Roughly 5 TRBV segments, including TRBV5-6, TRBV5-1 and TRBV20-1, were significantly more frequent in patients than controls.

Regarding this clonotype: Its antigen is currently not known. No qualities accompany the bases; no much larger clone lies one base away.

Libraries were prepared through PCR. The sample was run on an Illumina HiSeq 2500. To reduce PCR and sequencing biases, unique molecular identifiers were incorporated into the TCR beta cDNA libraries. Roughly 0.5 million cDNA molecules were obtained per 1 to 10 million input T cells, so each molecule approximated one T cell. The patient libraries were prepared and sequenced with the same protocol used for the earlier healthy control dataset. Within a given batch, samples were prepared together, multiplexed and sequenced on the same HiSeq lane. The paper's data handling went like this. Raw barcoded reads were processed with MIGEC, discarding single-read molecular identifier groups before consensus assembly and CDR3 extraction. Clonotype tables were post-analysed with VDJtools, normalizing diversity by down-sampling all datasets to the smallest sample size. Repertoire overlap clustering matched CDR3 amino acid but not nucleotide sequences to correct batch-related cross-sample contamination. Through fastp at Q25 and MiXCR, TCRdb rebuilt clones from the public reads, retaining in-frame beta chains. When rows share a CDR3 protein, they turn into one entry using the most common DNA and genes. TCRdb, not the authors, supplied the V and J calls. The sample has 750,000 to 950,000 distinct CDR3 sequences on record, roughly 46% of them singletons. The ten largest account for roughly 4.9% of the sample.

Trimming removed 4 bases from V and 6 bases from J; the gene matches leave 2 bases unexplained. CDR3 length: 14 amino acids, cysteine to phenylalanine. Only CDR3 DNA is held: 42 bases, read in frame from base 1. TCR beta repertoires were profiled from peripheral blood of about a dozen young patients with multiple sclerosis to demonstrate the VDJtools post-analysis software. The patients with multiple sclerosis were children and adolescents between roughly 6 and 15 years of age. The sequenced sample was blood. The TCR sequence derives from a girl aged 5-17 years with multiple sclerosis. The chain employs TRBV12-3 or TRBV12-4 and TRBJ2-7, and 14 bases in between align with TRBD2. The CDR3 region: CASSWTSGRSEQYF. The bases are TGTGCCAGCAGTTGGACTAGCGGGAGGTCCGAGCAGTACTTC.